The source of this TCR beta chain is a study of radiotherapy plus CTLA-4 blockade in lung cancer. Some clones are missing from TCRdb's copy, which holds only in-frame ones; the method was immunoSEQ multiplex PCR. The profile shows some 62,000 clones, 60% to 80% of them singletons. Germline CDR1 is KGHSH and CDR2 is LQKENI. The CDR3 consists of 13 residues. V was clipped by 3 bases and J by 2 bases, with 7 bases between them. This receptor was obtained from a human donor with non-small cell lung cancer who had a complete response to radiotherapy plus ipilimumab. V gene TRBV18 combines with J gene TRBJ1-1, with D perhaps matching TRBD1 (5 bases). The starting material was peripheral blood, obtained from a patient treated with radiotherapy plus ipilimumab. This CDR3 is CASSPGGNTEAFF. The DNA for the CDR3 is TGTGCCAGCTCACCGGGGGGAAACACTGAAGCTTTCTTT.